This TCR beta chain was obtained from a study of blood T cell repertoires in COVID-19. The overall study: PBMCs, B-cell-depleted T cells, or T cells provided the cDNA or gDNA that made up the material.

V was pared by 4 bases and J by 2 bases, with 15 bases of the junction left unmatched. Per the germline V gene, CDR1 is SNHLY and CDR2 is FYNNEI. The CDR3 is made up of 19 amino acids. TCRdb keeps only in-frame clones here, not all; method: immunoSEQ multiplex PCR. The data hold roughly 150,000 clones, with 60% to 80% observed a single time. The chain is built from TRBV2 and TRBJ2-3; 10 nucleotides match TRBD1. The sample comprised peripheral blood. The TCR originated in a man aged 65 to 79 with acute or convalescent COVID-19. The DNA for the CDR3 is TGTGCCAGCAGTGTATCCGGGACAGGGGAAGAGGAGCTCACAGATACGCAGTATTTT. Its protein product is CASSVSGTGEEELTDTQYF.